Listed below are T cell receptor beta chains from one sample, sequenced in a study of T cell changes during pregnancy in multiple sclerosis. Profiling relied on immunoSEQ multiplex PCR, and the TCRdb table lists in-frame clones only, not all of them. This table has about 38,000 clones, approximately 90% appearing once. The sample was CD8+ T cells from peripheral blood mononuclear cells, taken in the third trimester of pregnancy. The origin of the receptors is a female donor with multiple sclerosis, enrolled in a pregnancy study. CDR3s include the opening cysteine and the closing phenylalanine or tryptophan. D genes are given only for firm matches.

CDR3aa | CDR3nt | j_gene | v_gene | d_gene
CAISEVRDSASGANVLTF | TGTGCCATCAGTGAGGTCCGGGACAGCGCATCTGGGGCCAACGTCCTGACTTTC | TRBJ2-6 | TRBV10-3 | TRBD1
CASRITPGEGPTDTQYF | TGTGCCAGCAGAATTACCCCCGGGGAGGGGCCCACAGATACGCAGTATTTT | TRBJ2-3 | TRBV7-8 | TRBD2
CASSLTRRGVNTEAFF | TGTGCCAGCAGCTTAACTCGGCGGGGGGTGAACACTGAAGCTTTCTTT | TRBJ1-1 | TRBV11-2 | NA
CAWSHPGLAENEQFF | TGTGCCTGGAGTCACCCGGGACTAGCGGAAAATGAGCAGTTCTTC | TRBJ2-1 | TRBV30 | TRBD2
CASSPTSGAEQFF | TGCGCCAGCAGCCCGACTAGCGGGGCGGAGCAGTTCTTC | TRBJ2-1 | TRBV4-3 | TRBD2
CIQAKPNTEAFF | TGTATACAGGCCAAACCGAACACTGAAGCTTTCTTT | TRBJ1-1 | TRBV2 | NA
CASSLGRQGPGDTQYF | TGCGCCAGCAGCTTGGGGCGGCAGGGGCCTGGAGATACGCAGTATTTT | TRBJ2-3 | TRBV5-1 | NA
CASSYGGGQPQHF | TGTGCCAGCAGTTACGGAGGCGGTCAGCCCCAGCATTTT | TRBJ1-5 | TRBV6-6 | NA
CASSLPGQSYEQYF | TGTGCCAGCAGCCTCCCGGGACAGTCCTACGAGCAGTACTTC | TRBJ2-7 | TRBV7-9 | TRBD1
CASSSDRGYGYEQYF | TGTGCCAGCAGTTCCGACAGGGGGTATGGCTACGAGCAGTACTTC | TRBJ2-7 | TRBV6-1 | TRBD1
CASTPGTGVLGEQFF | TGTGCCAGTACCCCCGGGACAGGGGTTTTGGGGGAGCAGTTCTTC | TRBJ2-1 | TRBV19 | TRBD1
CASSPQGVEQFF | TGTGCCAGCAGCCCGCAGGGTGTTGAGCAGTTCTTC | TRBJ2-1 | TRBV7-9 | NA
CASSEVPGQNFEAFF | TGTGCCAGCAGTGAAGTCCCGGGACAGAATTTCGAAGCTTTCTTT | TRBJ1-1 | TRBV6-4 | TRBD1
CASRLAGTSGGHPIGTSTDTQYF | TGTGCAAGTCGCTTAGCCGGGACTAGCGGGGGCCACCCAATAGGCACTAGCACAGATACGCAGTATTTT | TRBJ2-3 | TRBV12-2 | NA